The 20 T cell receptor beta chains given below trace back to one sample, sequenced in a study of T cells after yellow fever vaccination. Each CDR3 protein is one row after TCRdb ran MiXCR on the 5' RACE reads. Found here are a few hundred thousand distinct CDR3 sequences, around 4.9% of them singletons; the top ten hold around 3.5%. Specimen: CD4+ T cells sorted from PBMCs, collected on the day of the yellow fever booster vaccination. The receptors here all came from a man younger than 35 who received the YFV17D yellow fever vaccine.

This clonotype was observed many times. The chain couples TRBV29-1 to TRBJ2-7; possible D gene TRBD1, 5 bases. Trimming left V 2 bases short and J 3 bases short, with 8 bases between. Germline assignment: CDR1 SQVTM and CDR2 ANQGSEA. CDR3 length: 12 residues. In DNA, the CDR3 is TGCAGCGTTGAAAAGGGGAACTACGAGCAGTACTTC. Its protein is CSVEKGNYEQYF.

This clonotype appeared many times. The chain carries TRBV7-8 and TRBJ1-5; TRBD1 might be the D (5 bases). The V end was cut by 5 bases, the J end by 6 bases, with 17 bases between. Germline V lookup: CDR1 SGHVS, CDR2 FQNEAQ. This CDR3 spans 15 amino acids. CDR3 amino acids: CASSPRRVGAQPQHF. Written as DNA, the CDR3 is TGTGCCAGCAGCCCGCGCAGGGTCGGGGCTCAGCCCCAGCATTTT.

The table lists this clonotype with many counts. The gene calls are TRBV10-3 and TRBJ2-7, with TRBD1 matching 9 bases. CDR1 and CDR2 from the germline V gene are ENHRY and SYGVKD. Germline trimming cut 10 bases from V and 4 bases from J; bases unmatched to any gene: 2. CDR3 length: 11 amino acids. Written as DNA, the CDR3 is TGTGCCACACAGGGGGCATACGAGCAGTACTTC. Protein sequence: CATQGAYEQYF.

This clonotype appeared many times. The rearrangement joins TRBV7-3 to TRBJ2-5; D ambiguous. In germline, CDR1 is SGHTA, CDR2 FQGTGA. The CDR3 is made up of 13 amino acids. V lost 5 bases, J lost 5 bases, and 12 bases lay in between. Written as DNA, the CDR3 is TGTGCCAGCAGCCCCGCCGCGACGGAGACCCAGTACTTC. It specifies CASSPAATETQYF.

The genes are TRBV3-1 and TRBJ2-3, with 7 bases matching TRBD2. Germline assignment: CDR1 LGHDT and CDR2 YNNKEL (reference sequence). V shed 4 bases and J 1 base; nucleotides not matched to a gene: 5. This CDR3 region has 15 residues. In DNA form, the CDR3 reads TGTGCCAGCAGCCTCTCCAGCGGGGGCACAGATACGCAGTATTTT. It specifies CASSLSSGGTDTQYF.

This clonotype appeared a few times. CDR3 loop: CASSPPGWHTQYF. The CDR3 DNA is TGTGCCAGTAGTCCGCCGGGCTGGCATACGCAGTATTTT. The gene calls are TRBV19 and TRBJ2-3; D not certain. Trimming removed 5 bases from V and 7 bases from J, with 13 bases in between. The germline CDR1 and CDR2 sequences are LNHDA and SQIVND (reference sequence). The CDR3 spans 13 residues.

The V gene is TRBV19, the J gene TRBJ1-5; D not resolved. Germline values: CDR1 LNHDA, CDR2 SQIVND (reference sequence). Trimming removed 3 bases at V and 0 bases at J, with 12 bases between. The CDR3 extends over 16 amino acids. The CDR3 region is CASSINPRISNQPQHF. CDR3 nucleotide sequence: TGTGCCAGTAGTATTAATCCAAGGATTAGCAATCAGCCCCAGCATTTT. Looking up the rest from reference TRBV19 and TRBJ1-5 gives the full variable domain: DGGITQSPKYLFRKEGQNVTLSCEQNLNHDAMYWYRQDPGQGLRLIYYSQIVNDFQKGDIAEGYSVSREKKESFPLTVTSAQKNPTAFYLCASSINPRISNQPQHFGDGTRLSIL.

The sample holds many counts of this clonotype. One end of the junction varies from germline; a read error may be responsible. V and J are TRBV4-2 and TRBJ2-1; 7 bases are shared with TRBD1. The germline V gene has CDR1 LGHNA and CDR2 YNFKEQ. The CDR3 covers 15 residues. The CDR3 sequence: CASTQTGQGDDEQFF. CDR3 nucleotides: TGTGCCAGCACCCAAACCGGGCAGGGGGATGATGAGCAGTTCTTC.

Many counts were recorded for this clonotype. V gene TRBV5-1 combines with J gene TRBJ1-1; TRBD1 matches at 7 bases. Germline V gene data show CDR1 as SGHRS and CDR2 as YFSETQ. The CDR3 has 14 residues. J gave up 4 bases and V 4 bases, and 7 bases lay outside the gene matches. CDR3 in DNA: TGCGCCAGCAGCGAACAGGGGTCGGGCACTGAAGCTTTCTTT. It specifies CASSEQGSGTEAFF.

This chain connects TRBV18 to TRBJ2-5, with 8 bases that match TRBD1. The CDR3 is 16 amino acids. Per the germline V gene, CDR1 is KGHSH and CDR2 is LQKENI. Germline trimming cut 3 bases from V and 5 bases from J; bases unmatched to any gene: 11. CDR3 in amino acids: CASSPVGTGLSETQYF. CDR3 in DNA: TGTGCCAGCTCACCCGTCGGGACAGGACTTTCGGAGACCCAGTACTTC.

The V call is TRBV9, the J call TRBJ1-4; D gene uncertain. Germline lookup yields CDR1 SGDLS and CDR2 YYNGEE. The CDR3 loop spans 16 amino acids. V was clipped by 4 bases and J by 9 bases, with 22 bases between them. The CDR3 loop is CASSPDLSPPVKKLFF. DNA of the CDR3: TGTGCCAGCAGCCCGGACCTCTCGCCCCCTGTGAAAAAACTGTTTTTT.

This clonotype was seen more than once but under ten times. The rearrangement links TRBV12-3 or TRBV12-4 to TRBJ2-2; no firm D call. The V end lost 1 base, the J end lost 3 bases, and 6 bases lay between the germline ends. This CDR3 has 14 residues. The CDR3 region is CASSLEQYTGELFF. CDR3 bases: TGTGCCAGCAGTTTAGAACAGTACACCGGGGAGCTGTTTTTT.

In this sample, this clonotype turned up many times. The rearrangement uses TRBV5-1 and TRBJ1-2; possible D gene TRBD1, 5 bases. The CDR3 consists of 14 residues. CDR1 is SGHRS and CDR2 is YFSETQ in the germline V gene. V dropped 1 base and J dropped 0 bases, with 7 bases sitting between them. CDR3 DNA sequence: TGCGCCAGCAGCTTGACAGGAGCTAACTATGGCTACACCTTC. Residues: CASSLTGANYGYTF.

In its sample, this clonotype was seen a few times. The chain carries TRBV5-1 and TRBJ2-2; D uncertain. The CDR3 is 15 amino acids. Germline lookup yields CDR1 SGHRS and CDR2 YFSETQ. Trimming cost V 1 base and J 4 bases, with 11 bases left between them. This CDR3 is CASSLSVTPTGELFF. In DNA, the CDR3 is TGCGCCAGCAGCTTGTCAGTGACTCCCACCGGGGAGCTGTTTTTT.

This chain joins TRBV29-1 and TRBJ2-5; tentative D call: TRBD2 (5 bases). Trimming took 7 bases from V and 5 from J, leaving 20 bases between them. The CDR3 has 14 amino acids. Germline V gene lookup returns CDR1 SQVTM and CDR2 ANQGSEA. CDR3: CSATRGSAGETQYF. The CDR3 DNA sequence: TGCAGCGCCACCCGGGGTAGCGCTGGGGAGACCCAGTACTTC.

This clonotype was seen more than once but under ten times. V usage is TRBV12-5 and J usage is TRBJ2-3; D is uncertain. The CDR3 totals 16 residues. V was clipped by 2 bases and J by 2 bases, with 14 bases between them. CDR1 is LGHNT, CDR2 FRNRAP, per germline. In DNA form, the CDR3 reads TGTGCTAGTGGTTTGCCCCTCACTACTTACACAGATACGCAGTATTTT. Translating gives CASGLPLTTYTDTQYF.

This clonotype has just a few counts. CDR3 amino acids: CSAIVWESSYNEQFF. The CDR3 nucleotides are TGCAGTGCTATAGTTTGGGAGAGCTCCTACAATGAGCAGTTCTTC. The V gene is TRBV20-1, the J gene TRBJ2-1, with D perhaps TRBD2 (5 bases). Germline V gene sequence: CDR1 DFQATT, CDR2 SNEGSKA (reference sequence). This CDR3 comprises 15 residues. V lost 4 bases and J 0 bases, leaving 13 bases between the germline ends.

This clonotype was seen many times. The chain joins TRBV27 to TRBJ2-6; D call uncertain. CDR3 size: 15 residues. CDR1 is MNHEY, CDR2 SMNVEV, per germline (reference sequence). Trimming removed 6 bases at V and 0 bases at J, with 9 bases between. CDR3 in amino acids: CASSSWSSGANVLTF. For the CDR3, the DNA is TGTGCCAGCAGCTCTTGGAGCTCTGGGGCCAACGTCCTGACTTTC.

The table lists this clonotype with many counts. This chain's CDR3 is CSAPDRGGSETQYF. The CDR3 bases are TGCAGTGCCCCTGATCGGGGGGGCTCGGAGACCCAGTACTTC. This sequence joins TRBV20-1 and TRBJ2-5; 8 nucleotides line up with TRBD2. The CDR3 is made up of 14 amino acids. V dropped 6 bases and J dropped 5; count of bases not matched to a gene: 11. Germline V gene data show CDR1 as DFQATT and CDR2 as SNEGSKA (reference sequence).

The CDR3 region has the DNA TGTGCCAGCAGCGTGTCGGGCAATCAGCCCCAGCATTTT. This translates into CASSVSGNQPQHF. The chain carries TRBV9 and TRBJ1-5, with unresolved D. Germline V gene sequence: CDR1 SGDLS, CDR2 YYNGEE. Trimming cost V 2 bases and J 2 bases, with 5 bases left between them. This CDR3 has 13 amino acids. The full variable domain, completed using reference TRBV9 and TRBJ1-5, is DSGVTQTPKHLITATGQRVTLRCSPRSGDLSVYWYQQSLDQGLQFLIQYYNGEERAKGNILERFSAQQFPDLHSELNLSSLELGDSALYFCASSVSGNQPQHFGDGTRLSIL.